These 28 T cell receptor beta chains originate from one sample sequenced in a study of sequential checkpoint blockade in melanoma. Treatment meaning: randomized to nivolumab then ipilimumab (arm A) or the reverse (arm B). Data came from immunoSEQ multiplex PCR; TCRdb stores just in-frame clones and leaves some out. The sample lists some 35,000 clones; approximately 91% were seen once. This specimen consisted of CD8+ T cells sorted from blood (inferred from file names), obtained from a patient given nivolumab and ipilimumab in sequence. The receptors shown here come from a human donor with melanoma.

This chain joins TRBV19 and TRBJ2-2; 7 nucleotides agree with TRBD2. The germline gives CDR1 LNHDA, CDR2 SQIVND (reference sequence). The CDR3 sequence is 14 residues long. V gave up 7 bases and J gave up 6 bases; unmatched junction bases: 8. The CDR3 DNA is TGTGCCAGTAATGCGGGAGTTTTGGCCGGGGAGCTGTTTTTT. Its translation is CASNAGVLAGELFF.

The chain links TRBV4-3 to TRBJ2-1; 10 nucleotides line up with TRBD2. The CDR3 runs 15 residues. J lost 8 bases, V lost 0 bases, and 4 bases had no gene match. Germline-derived CDR1 and CDR2 are LGHNA and YSLEER. This chain's CDR3 is CASSQDPSGRDEQFF. CDR3 coding DNA: TGCGCCAGCAGCCAAGATCCTAGCGGGAGAGATGAGCAGTTCTTC.

This clone is a singleton in its sample. The chain recombines TRBV7-2 with TRBJ2-3; 7 positions match TRBD1. With 3 bases clipped from V and 4 bases from J, the junction kept 10 bases outside the gene matches. In germline, CDR1 is SGHTA, CDR2 FQGNSA. The CDR3 has 16 amino acids. The CDR3 DNA is TGTGCCAGCAGCTTGACGAAGACAGGGATCCCAGATACGCAGTATTTT. It yields the protein CASSLTKTGIPDTQYF.

This clone was detected only a few times. The CDR3 DNA reads TGTGCCAGCAGCGACGGGACAGGGGCGAGGTTTTACGAGCAGTACTTC. Translating it yields CASSDGTGARFYEQYF. The rearrangement uses TRBV7-9 and TRBJ2-7, with TRBD1 matching over 10 bases. Germline V lookup: CDR1 SEHNR, CDR2 FQNEAQ (reference sequence). Germline trimming cut 5 bases from V and 4 bases from J; bases unmatched to any gene: 11. This CDR3 contains 16 residues.

This clone is a singleton in its sample. The chain couples TRBV6-5 to TRBJ2-7; 9 positions match TRBD2. The CDR3 loop spans 13 amino acids. The germline V gene has CDR1 MNHEY and CDR2 SVGAGI. With 4 bases clipped from V and 8 bases from J, the junction kept 6 bases outside the gene matches. This CDR3 reads CASSWASGGQQYV. CDR3 DNA: TGTGCCAGCAGTTGGGCGAGCGGGGGGCAGCAGTACGTC.

The gene calls are TRBV27 and TRBJ2-1; 8 bases line up with TRBD1. Germline CDR1 is MNHEY and CDR2 is SMNVEV (reference sequence). V dropped 4 bases and J dropped 7; count of bases not matched to a gene: 6. The CDR3 extends over 14 amino acids. The DNA for the CDR3 is TGTGCCAGCAGTTCCAGGACAGGGCTAAATGAGCAGTTCTTC. Encoded protein: CASSSRTGLNEQFF.

Judged by abundance, this clone is medium-sized. The chain joins TRBV27 to TRBJ2-5; D is perhaps TRBD1 (6 bases). The CDR3 consists of 15 residues. V lost 8 bases and J 2 bases, leaving 18 bases between the germline ends. CDR1 is MNHEY and CDR2 is SMNVEV in the germline V gene (reference sequence). CDR3 sequence reads: CASFAKDRMQETQYF. Here the CDR3 DNA reads TGTGCCAGCTTTGCAAAGGACAGAATGCAAGAGACCCAGTACTTC.

The chain combines TRBV5-6 with TRBJ1-2; TRBD1 might be the D (5 bases). CDR3 length equals 14 residues. V was pared by 3 bases and J by 0 bases, with 9 bases between. Looked up from germline, CDR1 is SGHDT and CDR2 is YYEEEE. Here the CDR3 DNA reads TGTGCCAGCAGCTCGGGGGGGTCTAACTATGGCTACACCTTC. It yields the protein CASSSGGSNYGYTF.

The V gene is TRBV28, the J gene TRBJ1-1, with TRBD1 identical over 8 bases. The germline gives CDR1 MDHEN, CDR2 SYDVKM. The CDR3 sequence is 15 residues long. V lost 4 bases, J lost 2 bases, and 6 bases stayed unmatched. The CDR3 bases are TGTGCCAGCAGTTACCGACAGGGGAAAAACACTGAAGCTTTCTTT. Translated: CASSYRQGKNTEAFF.

The sample holds one count of this clone. V gene TRBV27 combines with J gene TRBJ2-3, with TRBD2 matching over 12 bases. The V segment lost 3 bases and the J segment 0 bases; nucleotides outside the gene matches: 13. The CDR3 loop spans 20 amino acids. Germline CDR1 reads MNHEY; CDR2 reads SMNVEV (reference sequence). The CDR3 is CASSFPSGGAPHPSTDTQYF. In DNA form, the CDR3 reads TGTGCCAGCAGTTTCCCTAGCGGGGGGGCTCCCCATCCGAGCACAGATACGCAGTATTTT.

The V call is TRBV27, the J call TRBJ1-1; D gene ambiguous. The germline V and J ends were trimmed by 6 bases and 0 bases, with 8 bases remaining between them. The CDR3 has 13 amino acids. Germline CDR1 is MNHEY and CDR2 is SMNVEV (reference sequence). CDR3 protein: CASSLYLNTEAFF. The DNA for the CDR3 is TGTGCCAGCAGCCTATACTTGAACACTGAAGCTTTCTTT.

This sequence joins TRBV19 and TRBJ1-1; 7 nucleotides align to TRBD1. CDR3 size: 15 residues. In germline, CDR1 is LNHDA, CDR2 SQIVND (reference sequence). The V gene end was trimmed by 6 bases and the J gene end by 0 bases; junction bases not matched to a gene: 7. CDR3 sequence (DNA): TGTGCCAGTAGGGGAGAACAGGGGTTGAACACTGAAGCTTTCTTT. Translation gives CASRGEQGLNTEAFF.

The chain recombines TRBV7-3 with TRBJ2-2; D gene ambiguous. Germline assignment: CDR1 SGHTA and CDR2 FQGTGA. CDR3 size: 12 residues. V lost 8 bases and J 3 bases, leaving 7 bases between the germline ends. This chain's CDR3 is CASEAHTGELFF. The DNA for the CDR3 is TGTGCCAGCGAAGCGCACACCGGGGAGCTGTTTTTT.

In this sample, this clone turned up a few times. The V gene is TRBV28, the J gene TRBJ2-7, with D possibly being TRBD1 (6 bases). Germline CDR1 MDHEN, CDR2 SYDVKM. The CDR3 is 12 amino acids. V gave up 5 bases and J gave up 5 bases, with 10 bases separating them. CDR3 protein: CASSPGVNEQYF. The CDR3 DNA is TGTGCCAGCAGTCCAGGGGTAAACGAGCAGTACTTC.

The genes are TRBV28 and TRBJ1-4, with 11 bases aligning to TRBD1. Germline V gene lookup returns CDR1 MDHEN and CDR2 SYDVKM. V shed 3 bases and J 8 bases; nucleotides not matched to a gene: 8. This CDR3 has 16 residues. The CDR3 nucleotides read TGTGCCAGCAGTTTTTGGACAGGGGGCGCGGGGGAAAAACTGTTTTTT. Translation: CASSFWTGGAGEKLFF.

This chain links TRBV29-1 with TRBJ1-2; 8 bases map to TRBD1. The CDR3 loop spans 13 amino acids. V shed 5 bases and J 3 bases; nucleotides not matched to a gene: 5. Germline V gives CDR1 SQVTM, CDR2 ANQGSEA. The CDR3 sequence: CSVWQGAYYGYTF. CDR3 nucleotides: TGCAGCGTTTGGCAGGGGGCTTACTATGGCTACACCTTC.

The genes are TRBV25-1 and TRBJ1-5, with D uncertain. Trimming removed 7 bases at V and 2 bases at J, with 12 bases between. This CDR3 region has 14 residues. In germline, CDR1 is MGHDK, CDR2 SYGVNS. The CDR3 region is CASKRLGGNQPQHF. The DNA for the CDR3 is TGTGCCAGCAAAAGACTGGGTGGCAATCAGCCCCAGCATTTT.

The J gene is TRBJ2-5, the V gene TRBV27; 13 bases match TRBD2. Germline lookup yields CDR1 MNHEY and CDR2 SMNVEV (reference sequence). J gave up 5 bases and V 9 bases, and 18 bases lay outside the gene matches. This CDR3 spans 18 amino acids. The CDR3 is CASATLGTSGILRETQYF. Here the CDR3 DNA reads TGTGCCAGTGCCACCCTCGGGACTAGCGGGATCCTTCGGGAGACCCAGTACTTC.

The chain combines TRBV21-1 with TRBJ2-5; TRBD2 reflects the table's D call only, with no check against the DNA. TRBV21-1 is given as a pseudogene. The CDR3 spans 15 residues. The CDR3 sequence is CASTTPSLAGETQYF. The CDR3 bases are TGTGCCAGCACTACGCCGAGCTTAGCCGGGGAGACCCAGTACTTC.

The chain joins TRBV16 to TRBJ1-2; the D is unclear. In germline, CDR1 is KGHSY, CDR2 FQNENV. Trimming stripped 0 bases from V and 8 bases from J, with 7 bases between. The CDR3 length is 12 residues. The DNA for the CDR3 is TGTGCCAGCAGCCAATCCGGGGTAGGCTACACCTTC. Translation: CASSQSGVGYTF.

This chain uses TRBV7-9 with TRBJ1-5, with a possible D match to TRBD1 (6 bases). The V gene lost 5 bases and the J gene lost 4 bases, with 12 bases spanning the gap. In germline, CDR1 is SEHNR, CDR2 FQNEAQ (reference sequence). This CDR3 region has 14 residues. This chain's CDR3 is CASSRPGQNQPQHF. The CDR3 DNA reads TGTGCCAGCAGCCGGCCGGGACAAAATCAGCCCCAGCATTTT.

This clone has more than one count but fewer than ten. The chain links TRBV27 to TRBJ1-2; 11 bases line up with TRBD1. The CDR3 covers 16 residues. The V segment lost 6 bases and the J segment 6 bases; nucleotides outside the gene matches: 12. Germline CDR1 is MNHEY and CDR2 is SMNVEV (reference sequence). The CDR3, as DNA: TGTGCCAGCAGCCGGGACAGGGGGTCTTTCATCGATGGCTACACCTTC. Translating it yields CASSRDRGSFIDGYTF.

This clone was seen a handful of times. This chain uses TRBV5-6 with TRBJ2-7, with a weak D call TRBD2 (5 bases). Germline V gene lookup returns CDR1 SGHDT and CDR2 YYEEEE. V was pared by 0 bases and J by 4 bases, with 11 bases between. This CDR3 has 14 amino acids. The CDR3 coding sequence is TGTGCCAGCAGCTTGGGGGGAGATACATACGAGCAGTACTTC. Its protein product is CASSLGGDTYEQYF.

J is TRBJ2-7 and V is TRBV6-1, with 9 bases that match TRBD1. Trimming cost V 6 bases and J 4 bases; bases outside gene matches: 10. There are 15 residues in the CDR3. CDR1 and CDR2 from the germline V gene are MNHNS and SASEGT. CDR3: CASRLDRGTIYEQYF. CDR3 sequence (DNA): TGTGCCAGCAGACTCGACAGGGGGACGATATACGAGCAGTACTTC.

This clone was counted a single time. The V gene is TRBV9, the J gene TRBJ1-2, with D uncertain. Germline loops: CDR1 SGDLS, CDR2 YYNGEE. V shed 5 bases and J shed 8 bases, with 10 bases lying between them. The length of the CDR3 is 11 residues. The CDR3 loop reads CASSTEVGYTF. The CDR3, as DNA: TGTGCCAGCAGTACCGAGGTGGGCTACACCTTC.

The chain recombines TRBV19 with TRBJ2-7, with 11 positions matching TRBD2. The CDR3 sequence is 16 residues long. Germline V CDR1 and CDR2: LNHDA, SQIVND (reference sequence). Losses at the gene ends were 5 bases for V and 0 bases for J; bases not matched to a gene: 6. Written as DNA, the CDR3 is TGTGCCAGTAGTCTGCATAGCGGGAGGGCCTCCTACGAGCAGTACTTC. This codes for CASSLHSGRASYEQYF.

The count of this clone is one. The CDR3 protein is CASSLGLASYEQYF. In DNA, the CDR3 is TGTGCCAGCAGTTTGGGACTAGCTTCTTACGAGCAGTACTTC. J is TRBJ2-7 and V is TRBV6-5; 9 positions agree with TRBD2. The CDR3 covers 14 residues. J lost 4 bases, V lost 4 bases, and 5 bases had no gene match. CDR1 and CDR2 from the germline V gene are MNHEY and SVGAGI.

The V call is TRBV13, the J call TRBJ2-7; D is unresolved. This CDR3 has 13 residues. The V end was cut by 5 bases, the J end by 6 bases, with 14 bases between. Germline CDR1 reads PRHDT; CDR2 reads FYEKMQ (reference sequence). CDR3 in DNA: TGTGCCAGCAGCGCGAGCAGGCCTGGCGAGCAGTACGTC. It specifies CASSASRPGEQYV.